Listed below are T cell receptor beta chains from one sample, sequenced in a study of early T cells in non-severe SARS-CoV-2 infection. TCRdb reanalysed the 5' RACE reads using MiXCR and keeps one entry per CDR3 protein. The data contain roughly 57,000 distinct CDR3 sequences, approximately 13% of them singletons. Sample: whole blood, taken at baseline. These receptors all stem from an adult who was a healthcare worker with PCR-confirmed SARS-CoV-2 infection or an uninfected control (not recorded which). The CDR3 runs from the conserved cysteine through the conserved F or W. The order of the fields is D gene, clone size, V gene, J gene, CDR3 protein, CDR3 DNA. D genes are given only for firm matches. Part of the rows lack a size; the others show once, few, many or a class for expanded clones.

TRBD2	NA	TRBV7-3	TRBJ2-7	CASSFLAGGQYEQYF	TGTGCCAGCAGCTTTCTAGCGGGAGGGCAATACGAGCAGTACTTC
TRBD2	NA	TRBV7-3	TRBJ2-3	CASSPRGELAGSVDTQYF	TGTGCCAGCAGCCCTAGGGGGGAACTAGCGGGATCCGTAGATACGCAGTATTTT
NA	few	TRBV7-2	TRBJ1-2	CASSPGGVNYGYTF	TGTGCCAGCAGCCCCGGGGGGGTCAACTATGGCTACACCTTC
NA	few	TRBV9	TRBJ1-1	CASSAVLGHTEAFF	TGTGCCAGCAGCGCAGTCCTTGGACACACTGAAGCTTTCTTT
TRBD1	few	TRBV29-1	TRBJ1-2	CSVGNRGYYYGYTF	TGCAGCGTGGGGAACAGGGGGTATTACTATGGCTACACCTTC
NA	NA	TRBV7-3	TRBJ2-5	CASSSGTLETQYF	TGTGCCAGCAGCTCCGGGACGCTGGAGACCCAGTACTTC
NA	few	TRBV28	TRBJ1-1	CASRRQGNTEAFF	TGTGCCAGCAGACGTCAGGGCAACACTGAAGCTTTCTTT
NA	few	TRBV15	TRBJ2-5	CATSRDGGRRAQYF	TGTGCCACCAGCAGAGATGGGGGCAGGAGGGCCCAGTACTTC
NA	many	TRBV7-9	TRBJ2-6	CASSRTESGANVLTF	TGTGCCAGCAGCCGGACTGAATCTGGGGCCAACGTCCTGACTTTC
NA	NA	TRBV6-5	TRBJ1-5	CASSYQGRQPQHF	TGTGCCAGCAGTTACCAGGGAAGGCAGCCCCAGCATTTT
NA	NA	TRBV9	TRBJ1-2	CASSVPGRWGGYTF	TGTGCCAGCAGCGTACCGGGGCGGTGGGGTGGCTACACCTTC
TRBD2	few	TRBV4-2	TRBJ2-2	CASSQEASGITGELFF	TGTGCCAGCAGCCAAGAGGCTAGCGGGATCACCGGGGAGCTGTTTTTT
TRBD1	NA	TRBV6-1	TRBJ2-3	CASSRDRGEDTQYF	TGTGCCAGCAGCCGGGACAGGGGTGAAGATACGCAGTATTTT
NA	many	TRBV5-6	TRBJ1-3	CASSLFTDYGSGNTIYF	TGTGCCAGCAGCTTGTTTACGGATTACGGCTCTGGAAACACCATATATTTT
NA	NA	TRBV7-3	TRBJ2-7	CASSSQVAEEQYF	TGTGCCAGCAGCTCACAGGTGGCGGAGGAGCAGTACTTC
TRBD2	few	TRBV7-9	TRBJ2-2	CASSLGLAVNTGELFF	TGTGCCAGCAGCTTAGGGCTAGCGGTGAACACCGGGGAGCTGTTTTTT
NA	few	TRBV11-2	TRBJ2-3	CASSLAVDTQYF	TGTGCCAGCAGCTTAGCGGTCGATACGCAGTATTTT
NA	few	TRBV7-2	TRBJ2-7	CASSWDSAYEQYF	TGTGCCAGCAGCTGGGACTCTGCCTACGAGCAGTACTTC
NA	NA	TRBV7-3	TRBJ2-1	CASSPLGLAYNEQFF	TGTGCCAGCAGCCCTCTCGGGCTAGCCTACAATGAGCAGTTCTTC
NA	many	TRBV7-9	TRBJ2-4	CASSSRDLLERIAKNIQYF	TGTGCCAGCAGCTCCAGGGACCTACTGGAGCGGATAGCCAAAAACATTCAGTACTTC
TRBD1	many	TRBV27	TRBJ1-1	CASSTRDSTEAFF	TGTGCCAGCAGTACCCGGGACAGCACTGAAGCTTTCTTT
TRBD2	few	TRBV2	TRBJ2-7	CASSEGTRNEQYF	TGTGCCAGCAGTGAGGGGACTAGGAACGAGCAGTACTTC
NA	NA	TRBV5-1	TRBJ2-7	CASSRSGPVEGYEQYF	TGCGCCAGCAGCCGATCGGGACCGGTGGAGGGTTACGAGCAGTACTTC
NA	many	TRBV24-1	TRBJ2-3	CATSTGGTDTQYF	TGTGCCACCAGTACCGGGGGAACAGATACGCAGTATTTT
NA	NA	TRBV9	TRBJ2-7	CASSVGLSGEQYF	TGTGCCAGCAGCGTGGGCCTTTCCGGCGAGCAGTACTTC
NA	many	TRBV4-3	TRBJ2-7	CASSQDGSGGVYEQYF	TGCGCCAGCAGCCAAGATGGGAGCGGAGGGGTCTACGAGCAGTACTTC
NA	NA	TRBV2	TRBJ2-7	CASKGGIYEQYF	TGTGCCAGCAAGGGGGGGATCTACGAGCAGTACTTC
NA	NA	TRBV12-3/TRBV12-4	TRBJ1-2	CASSLSGRYGYTF	TGTGCCAGCAGTTTATCAGGACGCTATGGCTACACCTTC
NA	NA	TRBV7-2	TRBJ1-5	CASSPANNQPQHF	TGTGCCAGCAGCCCGGCCAATAATCAGCCCCAGCATTTT
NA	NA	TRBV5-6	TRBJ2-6	CASSYRGAGANVLTF	TGTGCCAGCAGCTATCGGGGTGCTGGGGCCAACGTCCTGACTTTC
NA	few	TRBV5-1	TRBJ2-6	CASGGVTGANVLTF	TGCGCCAGCGGGGGAGTAACTGGGGCCAACGTCCTGACTTTC
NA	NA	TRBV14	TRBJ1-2	CASSQDSLTYGYTF	TGTGCCAGCAGCCAGGATTCTCTTACTTATGGCTACACCTTC
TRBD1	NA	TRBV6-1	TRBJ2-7	CASTGDSSYEQYF	TGTGCCAGCACCGGGGACAGCTCCTACGAGCAGTACTTC
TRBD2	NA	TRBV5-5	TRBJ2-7	CASSLVLARSYEQYF	TGTGCCAGCAGCTTGGTACTAGCGCGGTCCTACGAGCAGTACTTC
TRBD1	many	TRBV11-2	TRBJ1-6	CASSQRQGSYNSPLHF	TGTGCCAGCAGCCAAAGACAGGGCTCCTATAATTCACCCCTCCACTTT
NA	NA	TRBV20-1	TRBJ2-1	CSASKPRIYNEQFF	TGCAGTGCTAGTAAACCGCGCATATACAATGAGCAGTTCTTC
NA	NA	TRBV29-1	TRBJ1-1	CSVRQSNTEAFF	TGCAGCGTAAGACAGAGCAACACTGAAGCTTTCTTT
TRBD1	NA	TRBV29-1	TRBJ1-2	CSVDLTGNYGYTF	TGCAGCGTTGACTTGACAGGGAACTATGGCTACACCTTC
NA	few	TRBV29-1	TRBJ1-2	CSVERGRGYGYTF	TGCAGCGTTGAGCGGGGGCGCGGCTATGGCTACACCTTC
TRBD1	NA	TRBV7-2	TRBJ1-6	CASSLAGTGLFGDSPLHF	TGTGCCAGCAGCTTAGCCGGGACAGGGCTCTTTGGGGATTCACCCCTCCACTTT
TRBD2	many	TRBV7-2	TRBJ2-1	CASSRGLAGMGEQFF	TGTGCCAGCAGCCGCGGACTAGCGGGGATGGGGGAGCAGTTCTTC
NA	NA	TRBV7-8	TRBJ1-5	CASSLRQVLDSATQHF	TGTGCCAGCAGCCTGCGACAGGTATTGGACTCAGCTACGCAGCATTTT
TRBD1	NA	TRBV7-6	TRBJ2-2	CASSLFGTGNTGELFF	TGTGCCAGCAGCTTATTCGGGACAGGGAACACCGGGGAGCTGTTTTTT
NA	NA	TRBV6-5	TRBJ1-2	CASRTVVWGQGYTF	TGTGCCAGCAGAACGGTGGTCTGGGGGCAGGGCTACACCTTC
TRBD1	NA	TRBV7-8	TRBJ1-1	CASSLYSRGLKPAEAFF	TGTGCCAGCAGCTTATACTCGAGGGGGCTAAAGCCGGCTGAAGCTTTCTTT
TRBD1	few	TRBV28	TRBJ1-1	CASSSAGGHTEAFF	TGTGCCAGCAGTTCCGCAGGGGGGCACACTGAAGCTTTCTTT
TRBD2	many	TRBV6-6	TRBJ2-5	CASSLAGAPETQYF	TGTGCCAGCAGTTTAGCGGGAGCCCCCGAGACCCAGTACTTC
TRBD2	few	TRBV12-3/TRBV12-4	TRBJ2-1	CASRGTSGRNEQFF	TGTGCCAGCAGGGGGACTAGCGGGCGGAATGAGCAGTTCTTC
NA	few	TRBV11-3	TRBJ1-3	CASSLDGPSGNTIYF	TGTGCCAGCAGCTTAGACGGCCCTTCGGGAAACACCATATATTTT
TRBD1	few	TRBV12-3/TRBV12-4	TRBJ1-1	CASTDWGQSNTEAFF	TGTGCCAGCACTGATTGGGGACAGTCGAACACTGAAGCTTTCTTT
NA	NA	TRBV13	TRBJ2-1	CASSGRLVPVNEQFF	TGTGCCAGCAGCGGAAGACTAGTCCCAGTCAATGAGCAGTTCTTC
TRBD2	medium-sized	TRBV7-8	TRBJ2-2	CASSLARGTSNTGELFF	TGTGCCAGCAGCTTAGCACGTGGGACTAGTAATACCGGGGAGCTGTTTTTT
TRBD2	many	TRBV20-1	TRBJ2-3	CSATPWTSRADTQYF	TGCAGTGCTACCCCTTGGACTAGCAGGGCAGATACGCAGTATTTT
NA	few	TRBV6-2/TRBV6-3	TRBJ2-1	CASRDPNEQFF	TGTGCCAGCAGGGATCCTAATGAGCAGTTCTTC